These 32 T cell receptor beta chains share one sample of origin, sequenced in a study of blood T cell repertoires in COVID-19. Assay used: immunoSEQ multiplex PCR; TCRdb lists only in-frame clones, some missing. This repertoire shows around 120,000 clones, more than 75% found once; its top ten account for less than 2%. Specimen: peripheral blood. These receptors were taken from a human donor in a cohort sampled during active COVID-19.

This clone has a single count. The same CDR3 arises from other DNA sequences in this sample as well. This rearrangement joins TRBV7-9 to TRBJ1-3; D is possibly TRBD1 (6 bases). V was cut by 5 bases and J by 4 bases, with 9 bases left in between. The length of the CDR3 is 13 residues. The germline V gene encodes CDR1 SEHNR and CDR2 FQNEAQ (reference sequence). This chain's CDR3 is CASSPGQGNTIYF. CDR3 nucleotides: TGTGCCAGCAGCCCGGGACAAGGAAACACCATATATTTT.

The chain combines TRBV6-6 with TRBJ1-4; 9 nucleotides agree with TRBD1. V was pared by 5 bases and J by 2 bases, with 9 bases of the junction left unmatched. This CDR3 comprises 17 residues. Looked up from germline, CDR1 is MNHNY and CDR2 is SVGAGI (reference sequence). CDR3 protein: CASSPSDRGGTNEKLFF. CDR3 bases: TGTGCCAGCAGTCCCTCGGACAGGGGAGGCACTAATGAAAAACTGTTTTTT.

V is TRBV5-1 and J is TRBJ1-3, with no clear D. Trimming removed 0 bases at V and 4 bases at J, with 11 bases between. Germline lookup yields CDR1 SGHRS and CDR2 YFSETQ. This CDR3 is 15 amino acids long. In DNA, the CDR3 is TGCGCCAGCAGCTTGGACCGGGGAGTCGGAAACACCATATATTTT. Its translation is CASSLDRGVGNTIYF.

The chain combines TRBV7-9 with TRBJ1-1, with unresolved D. CDR1 and CDR2 from the germline V gene are SEHNR and FQNEAQ (reference sequence). This CDR3 region has 14 residues. Trimming shortened V by 5 bases and J by 0 bases, and 10 bases separated the two germline ends. The CDR3 protein is CASSMVLMNTEAFF. Written as DNA, the CDR3 is TGTGCCAGCAGCATGGTACTCATGAACACTGAAGCTTTCTTT.

This clone was seen just once. This chain links TRBV27 with TRBJ2-7; D is perhaps TRBD2 (6 bases). Germline V lookup: CDR1 MNHEY, CDR2 SMNVEV (reference sequence). The V and J ends lost 5 bases and 1 base respectively, with 12 bases between them. The length of the CDR3 is 14 residues. In DNA form, the CDR3 reads TGTGCCAGCAGTCCCCTAGCGAAATCCTACGAGCAGTACTTC. Amino acid sequence: CASSPLAKSYEQYF.

The rearrangement uses TRBV13 and TRBJ1-2; no firm D call. The V end was cut by 7 bases, the J end by 7 bases, with 19 bases between. This CDR3 is built from 14 residues. CDR1 PRHDT and CDR2 FYEKMQ come from the germline V gene (reference sequence). CDR3 region: CASTPGKGFSGYTF. CDR3 DNA sequence: TGTGCCAGCACTCCGGGGAAGGGTTTTAGTGGCTACACCTTC.

The chain combines TRBV9 with TRBJ2-7; D is perhaps TRBD2 (5 bases). The V and J ends lost 4 bases and 3 bases respectively, with 17 bases between them. The CDR3 spans 15 residues. CDR1 and CDR2 from the germline V gene are SGDLS and YYNGEE. CDR3 sequence reads: CASSPGYGEYYEQYF. The DNA for the CDR3 is TGTGCCAGCAGCCCCGGGTACGGGGAGTACTACGAGCAGTACTTC. The complete variable domain, with remaining parts taken from reference TRBV9 and TRBJ2-7, reads DSGVTQTPKHLITATGQRVTLRCSPRSGDLSVYWYQQSLDQGLQFLIQYYNGEERAKGNILERFSAQQFPDLHSELNLSSLELGDSALYFCASSPGYGEYYEQYFGPGTRLTVT.

The genes are TRBV10-3 and TRBJ2-5; 8 bases match TRBD2. V dropped 6 bases and J dropped 5; count of bases not matched to a gene: 5. The CDR3 covers 13 residues. CDR1 is ENHRY and CDR2 is SYGVKD in the germline V gene. DNA of the CDR3: TGTGCCATCAGCGATTCTAGCGGGGAGACCCAGTACTTC. Translated: CAISDSSGETQYF.

This rearrangement joins TRBV2 to TRBJ2-5; perhaps TRBD2 as D (7 bases). Germline V CDR1 and CDR2: SNHLY, FYNNEI. The V gene lost 0 bases and the J gene lost 4 bases, with 18 bases spanning the gap. CDR3 length: 17 residues. The CDR3 DNA follows: TGTGCCAGCAGTGAAGCCGGGGGAGGGCGGGGGCGAGAGACCCAGTACTTC. Translating it yields CASSEAGGGRGRETQYF. Based on the CDR3 plus reference TRBV2 and TRBJ2-5, the full variable domain is EPEVTQTPSHQVTQMGQEVILRCVPISNHLYFYWYRQILGQKVEFLVSFYNNEISEKSEIFDDQFSVERPDGSNFTLKIRSTKLEDSAMYFCASSEAGGGRGRETQYFGPGTRLLVL.

The rearrangement joins TRBV11-2 to TRBJ2-1, with D possibly TRBD2 on 7 matching bases. CDR3 length equals 17 residues. CDR1 SGHAT and CDR2 FQNNGV come from the germline V gene. Trimming shortened V by 3 bases and J by 3 bases, and 18 bases separated the two germline ends. The CDR3 coding sequence is TGTGCCAGCAGCTTGGGCCAAAGAGGGGGGGACTACAATGAGCAGTTCTTC. Amino acids: CASSLGQRGGDYNEQFF.

The chain is built from TRBV2 and TRBJ2-7; 14 positions agree with TRBD2. V dropped 7 bases and J dropped 5; count of bases not matched to a gene: 13. Germline loops: CDR1 SNHLY, CDR2 FYNNEI. The CDR3 is 17 amino acids. In DNA form, the CDR3 reads TGTGCCAGCACCTTGACTAGCGGGAGGGCCAGTTTCGACGAGCAGTACTTC. Amino acids: CASTLTSGRASFDEQYF. The full variable domain, completed using reference TRBV2 and TRBJ2-7, is EPEVTQTPSHQVTQMGQEVILRCVPISNHLYFYWYRQILGQKVEFLVSFYNNEISEKSEIFDDQFSVERPDGSNFTLKIRSTKLEDSAMYFCASTLTSGRASFDEQYFGPGTRLTVT.

This clone was seen only a few times. CDR3 residues: CASSLEERADEQYF. CDR3 sequence (DNA): TGTGCCAGCAGCTTAGAAGAAAGAGCGGACGAGCAGTACTTC. The rearrangement links TRBV7-9 to TRBJ2-7; perhaps TRBD2 as D (5 bases). Trimming pared 1 base from V and 5 bases from J, leaving 12 bases between. Per germline, CDR1 SEHNR and CDR2 FQNEAQ (reference sequence). This CDR3 is built from 14 residues.

The V call is TRBV3-1 (or the pseudogene TRBV3-2), the J call TRBJ2-3, with TRBD1 matching over 7 bases. The J segment lost 1 base and the V segment lost 5 bases, leaving 9 bases of the junction unmatched. Per the germline V gene, CDR1 is LGHDT and CDR2 is YNNKEL (reference sequence). The CDR3 contains 16 residues. The CDR3: CASSTRQGIGTDTQYF. CDR3 DNA: TGTGCCAGCAGCACCCGACAGGGAATCGGCACAGATACGCAGTATTTT.

The rearrangement links TRBV24-1 to TRBJ2-3; D is perhaps TRBD1 (6 bases). The germline V and J ends were trimmed by 4 bases and 3 bases, with 19 bases remaining between them. This CDR3 spans 17 amino acids. Germline loops: CDR1 KGHDR, CDR2 SFDVKD. In DNA form, the CDR3 reads TGTGCCACCAGTGACCAACTCACAGGGCGGTCAACAGATACGCAGTATTTT. This sequence encodes CATSDQLTGRSTDTQYF.

The chain has TRBV9 and TRBJ2-3, with 10 bases identical to TRBD2. Losses at the gene ends were 3 bases for V and 2 bases for J; bases not matched to a gene: 3. CDR1 is SGDLS and CDR2 is YYNGEE in the germline V gene. The length of the CDR3 is 15 residues. For the CDR3, the DNA is TGTGCCAGCAGCGCCGGACTAGCGGTCACAGATACGCAGTATTTT. Translation: CASSAGLAVTDTQYF.

This rearrangement joins TRBV19 to TRBJ1-5; a possible D gene is TRBD1 (6 bases). Trimming left V 7 bases short and J 6 bases short, with 16 bases between. The length of the CDR3 is 14 residues. Germline CDR1 is LNHDA and CDR2 is SQIVND (reference sequence). The CDR3 bases are TGTGCCAGTACCACAGGGTTGGGGCCTCAGCCCCAGCATTTT. This gives the protein CASTTGLGPQPQHF. Full variable domain (rest looked up from reference TRBV19 and TRBJ1-5): DGGITQSPKYLFRKEGQNVTLSCEQNLNHDAMYWYRQDPGQGLRLIYYSQIVNDFQKGDIAEGYSVSREKKESFPLTVTSAQKNPTAFYLCASTTGLGPQPQHFGDGTRLSIL.

V gene TRBV15 combines with J gene TRBJ2-1, with D maybe TRBD1 (5 bases). The CDR3 runs 16 residues. Deletions cut 1 base from V and 5 bases from J, with 15 bases between. Germline CDR1 and CDR2: LNHNV and YYDKDF (reference sequence). CDR3 DNA: TGTGCCACCAGCAGAGGCAGGGCCTCACCAGACAATGAGCAGTTCTTC. This encodes CATSRGRASPDNEQFF.

V and J are TRBV5-1 and TRBJ2-7; 10 bases are a match to TRBD1. Germline V gene data show CDR1 as SGHRS and CDR2 as YFSETQ. This CDR3 is 13 amino acids long. V gave up 4 bases and J gave up 4 bases; unmatched junction bases: 2. The CDR3 sequence is CASSGTGEYEQYF. As DNA, the CDR3 is TGCGCCAGCAGCGGGACAGGGGAGTACGAGCAGTACTTC. The full variable domain, with the rest looked up from reference TRBV5-1 and TRBJ2-7, is KAGVTQTPRYLIKTRGQQVTLSCSPISGHRSVSWYQQTPGQGLQFLFEYFSETQRNKGNFPGRFSGRQFSNSRSEMNVSTLELGDSALYLCASSGTGEYEQYFGPGTRLTVT.

The chain uses TRBV6-2 or TRBV6-3 and TRBJ2-5, with a possible D match to TRBD1 (6 bases). The V gene's germline CDR1 is MNHEY and CDR2 SVGEGT. The ends were cut back, 6 bases at V and 2 bases at J, with 13 bases in the middle. The CDR3 length is 14 residues. This CDR3 reads CASSPTGAQETQYF. The CDR3 nucleotides are TGTGCCAGCAGCCCGACAGGAGCACAAGAGACCCAGTACTTC.

Here the CDR3 DNA reads TGTGCCAGCAGCAGTCGGCGGGCCTACGAGCAGTACTTC. The encoded protein is CASSSRRAYEQYF. V and J are TRBV28 and TRBJ2-7, with a possible D match to TRBD2 (5 bases). The germline gives CDR1 MDHEN, CDR2 SYDVKM. Trimming left V 6 bases short and J 2 bases short, with 11 bases between. This CDR3 has 13 amino acids.

The genes are TRBV5-1 and TRBJ2-5; TRBD1 matches at 9 bases. The CDR3 has 14 residues. V trimming: 3 bases; J trimming: 5 bases; junction bases outside the gene matches: 5. In germline, CDR1 is SGHRS, CDR2 YFSETQ. CDR3 amino acids: CASSSGQGGETQYF. Here the CDR3 DNA reads TGCGCCAGCAGCTCGGGACAGGGTGGGGAGACCCAGTACTTC.

The V call is TRBV3-1 (or the pseudogene TRBV3-2), the J call TRBJ1-3; D is unresolved. Trimming took off 3 bases at V and 3 bases at J, with 9 bases between the two ends. Germline CDR1 reads LGHDT; CDR2 reads YNNKEL (reference sequence). The CDR3 has 14 residues. This CDR3 is CASSQPGDGNTIYF. Written as DNA, the CDR3 is TGTGCCAGCAGCCAGCCCGGGGATGGAAACACCATATATTTT.

V and J are TRBV9 and TRBJ2-5; 8 bases are a match to TRBD2. Germline lookup yields CDR1 SGDLS and CDR2 YYNGEE. J lost 3 bases, V lost 2 bases, and 3 bases had no gene match. This CDR3 is 14 amino acids long. As DNA, the CDR3 is TGTGCCAGCAGCGTTATTAGCGGGGAAGAGACCCAGTACTTC. This sequence encodes CASSVISGEETQYF.

The genes are TRBV6-5 and TRBJ1-2, with 10 bases that match TRBD1. V trimming: 9 bases; J trimming: 7 bases; junction bases outside the gene matches: 8. CDR3 length: 13 amino acids. Germline values: CDR1 MNHEY, CDR2 SVGAGI. The CDR3 reads CASGSGQGFGYTF. CDR3 bases: TGTGCCAGTGGTTCGGGACAGGGGTTTGGCTACACCTTC.

V is TRBV9 and J is TRBJ1-2, with no clear D. Trimming cost V 3 bases and J 8 bases, with 17 bases left between them. The CDR3 covers 14 residues. CDR1 is SGDLS and CDR2 is YYNGEE in the germline V gene. CDR3 nucleotide sequence: TGTGCCAGCAGCGGTAGTGGGAGGGCAGGAGGCTACACCTTC. Its protein is CASSGSGRAGGYTF.

The V call is TRBV1, the J call TRBJ2-7; the table calls TRBD1, which could not be checked here. TRBV1 is a recognized pseudogene. The CDR3 is made up of 15 amino acids. CDR3 in DNA: TGCACCAGCAGCCATAGGACAGCCTTAACCTACGAGCAGTACTTC. This translates into CTSSHRTALTYEQYF.

A word on this clone: A clone one base away is much larger, so this may be a read error. J is TRBJ2-1 and V is TRBV11-2, with no clear D. Trimming removed 5 bases at V and 5 bases at J, with 4 bases between. Per germline, CDR1 SGHAT and CDR2 FQNNGV. This CDR3 has 11 residues. In DNA form, the CDR3 reads TGTGCCAGCAGCCGTAACAATGAGCAGTTCTTC. This codes for CASSRNNEQFF.

V usage is TRBV28 and J usage is TRBJ2-1; 8 bases are shared with TRBD2. Unmatched junction bases numbered 6, after V lost 2 bases and J lost 3 bases. CDR3 size: 16 residues. Germline V gene sequence: CDR1 MDHEN, CDR2 SYDVKM. This chain's CDR3 is CASSLGGTSYYNEQFF. The CDR3, as DNA: TGTGCCAGCAGTTTAGGGGGGACTAGTTACTACAATGAGCAGTTCTTC.

The chain is built from TRBV27 and TRBJ2-7; 7 bases line up with TRBD1. The junction had 17 bases not matched to a gene; V was cut back by 5 bases and J by 1 base. CDR1 and CDR2 (germline): MNHEY, SMNVEV (reference sequence). CDR3 size: 18 residues. The CDR3 nucleotides are TGTGCCAGCAGTCCCCGATCGGGACAGAGAACCTTTTCCTACGAGCAGTACTTC. This translates into CASSPRSGQRTFSYEQYF.

V and J are TRBV19 and TRBJ2-2; D possibly corresponds to TRBD2 (6 bases). Germline V gene sequence: CDR1 LNHDA, CDR2 SQIVND (reference sequence). This CDR3 spans 15 amino acids. V was trimmed by 3 bases and J by 1 base, leaving 9 bases between them. The DNA for the CDR3 is TGTGCCAGTAGTATTTGGGGAGGGAACACCGGGGAGCTGTTTTTT. Its translation is CASSIWGGNTGELFF.

The chain couples TRBV7-9 to TRBJ2-7, with D possibly TRBD1 on 5 matching bases. CDR1 is SEHNR, CDR2 FQNEAQ, per germline (reference sequence). V shed 5 bases and J shed 1 base, with 15 bases lying between them. The CDR3 contains 15 residues. In DNA form, the CDR3 reads TGTGCCAGCAGCCATCCCGACAGAACTTCCTACGAGCAGTACTTC. Translation gives CASSHPDRTSYEQYF.

The genes are TRBV3-1 (or the pseudogene TRBV3-2) and TRBJ2-7; TRBD1 aligns across 8 bases. CDR3 length: 13 amino acids. V dropped 8 bases and J dropped 4; count of bases not matched to a gene: 7. Germline V lookup: CDR1 LGHDT, CDR2 YNNKEL (reference sequence). CDR3 coding DNA: TGTGCCAGCGGCGGACAGGGTCGGTACGAGCAGTACTTC. This gives the protein CASGGQGRYEQYF.